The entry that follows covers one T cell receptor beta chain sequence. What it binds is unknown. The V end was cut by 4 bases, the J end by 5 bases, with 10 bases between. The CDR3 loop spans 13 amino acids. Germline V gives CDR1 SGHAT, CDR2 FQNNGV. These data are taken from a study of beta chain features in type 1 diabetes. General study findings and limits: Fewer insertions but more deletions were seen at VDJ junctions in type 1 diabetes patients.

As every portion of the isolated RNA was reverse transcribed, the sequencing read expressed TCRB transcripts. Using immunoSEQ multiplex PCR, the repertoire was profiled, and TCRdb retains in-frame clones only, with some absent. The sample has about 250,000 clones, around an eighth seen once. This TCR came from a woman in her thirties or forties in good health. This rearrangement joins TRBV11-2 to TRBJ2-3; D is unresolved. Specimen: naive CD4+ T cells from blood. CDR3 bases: TGTGCCAGCAGCTACGACGGCGGAGATACGCAGTATTTT. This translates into CASSYDGGDTQYF.